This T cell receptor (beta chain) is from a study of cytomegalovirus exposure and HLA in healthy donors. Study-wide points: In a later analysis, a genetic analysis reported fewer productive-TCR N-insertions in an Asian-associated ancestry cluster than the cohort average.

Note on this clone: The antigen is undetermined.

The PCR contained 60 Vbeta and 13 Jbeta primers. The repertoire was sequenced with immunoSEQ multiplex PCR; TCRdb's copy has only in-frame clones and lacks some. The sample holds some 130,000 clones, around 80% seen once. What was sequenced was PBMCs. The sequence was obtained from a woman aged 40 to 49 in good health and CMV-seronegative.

The CDR3 nucleotides are TGCGCCAGCAGCCAAGGGGAGGCGGGGGGTGAGCAGTACTTC. Protein: CASSQGEAGGEQYF. This chain connects TRBV4-1 to TRBJ2-7; 8 bases map to TRBD2. V lost 1 base and J lost 7; bases outside the gene matches: 6. The germline CDR1 and CDR2 sequences are MGHRA and YSYEKL. The CDR3 is 14 amino acids.